This T cell receptor beta chain emerged from a study of T cells after yellow fever vaccination. V was clipped by 5 bases and J by 3 bases, with 8 bases between them. This CDR3 region has 13 residues. CDR1 and CDR2 from the germline V gene are LNHDA and SQIVND (reference sequence). TCRdb independently ran MiXCR on the 5' RACE reads; one entry per CDR3 protein. The sample shows 500,000 to 550,000 distinct CDR3 sequences, 21% of them seen only once. Study results and caveats: Post-booster repertoires again held most primary-vaccination clones (about 96% CD4, over 80% CD8). There was a small share of clonotypes that showed up in both the CD4 and CD8 compartments. Highly abundant clonotypes carried over from the bulk population could end up in FACS-sorted repertoires as contaminants.

With respect to this clonotype: Antigen: not known.

The sample in question was PBMCs, obtained 21 days after the first yellow fever vaccination. The chain links TRBV19 to TRBJ2-1; D uncertain. The clonotype comes from a man aged 18 to 29 who received the YFV17D yellow fever vaccine. In DNA, the CDR3 is TGTGCCAGTAGTGCCAATATCTACAATGAGCAGTTCTTC. Protein sequence: CASSANIYNEQFF.